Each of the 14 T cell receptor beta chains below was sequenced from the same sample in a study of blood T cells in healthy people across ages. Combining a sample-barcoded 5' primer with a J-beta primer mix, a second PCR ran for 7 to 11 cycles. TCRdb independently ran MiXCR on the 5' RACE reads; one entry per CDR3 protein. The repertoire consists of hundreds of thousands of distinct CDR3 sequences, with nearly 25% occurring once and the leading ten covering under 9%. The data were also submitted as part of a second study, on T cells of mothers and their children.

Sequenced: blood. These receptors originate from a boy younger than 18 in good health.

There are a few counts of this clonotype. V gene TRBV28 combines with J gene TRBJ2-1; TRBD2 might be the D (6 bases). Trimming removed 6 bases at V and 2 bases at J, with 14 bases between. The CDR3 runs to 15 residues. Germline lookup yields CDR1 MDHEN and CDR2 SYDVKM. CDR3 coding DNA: TGTGCCAGCAGAGCAGGGTGGGGGGCCTACAATGAGCAGTTCTTC. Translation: CASRAGWGAYNEQFF.

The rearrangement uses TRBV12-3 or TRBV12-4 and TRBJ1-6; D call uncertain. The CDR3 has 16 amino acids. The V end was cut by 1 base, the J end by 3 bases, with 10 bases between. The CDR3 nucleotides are TGTGCCAGCAGTTTAGAAGAGGAGTTCTATAATTCACCCCTCCACTTT. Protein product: CASSLEEEFYNSPLHF.

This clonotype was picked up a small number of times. CDR3 region: CASRSRENTGELFF. The CDR3 bases are TGTGCCAGCAGGTCCAGGGAGAACACCGGGGAGCTGTTTTTT. The V call is TRBV6-6, the J call TRBJ2-2, with TRBD1 as a possible D gene (5 bases). CDR3 size: 14 residues. V lost 6 bases and J lost 1, with 9 bases in between. The germline gives CDR1 MNHNY, CDR2 SVGAGI (reference sequence).

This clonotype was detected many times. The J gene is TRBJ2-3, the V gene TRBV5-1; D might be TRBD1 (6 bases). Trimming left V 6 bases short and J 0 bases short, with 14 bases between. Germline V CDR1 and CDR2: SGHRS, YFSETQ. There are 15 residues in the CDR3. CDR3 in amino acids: CASTVGGPSTDTQYF. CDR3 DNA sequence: TGCGCCAGCACAGTTGGGGGCCCAAGCACAGATACGCAGTATTTT.

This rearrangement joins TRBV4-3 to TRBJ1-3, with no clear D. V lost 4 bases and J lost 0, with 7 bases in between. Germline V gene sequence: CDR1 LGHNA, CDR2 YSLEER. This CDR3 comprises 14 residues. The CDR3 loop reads CASSPTVSGNTIYF. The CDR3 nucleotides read TGCGCCAGCAGCCCCACAGTCTCTGGAAACACCATATATTTT.

As DNA, the CDR3 is TGCAGTGCTTCGGATCCGGGACTAGCGGGGTATACGCAGTATTTT. Protein sequence: CSASDPGLAGYTQYF. V and J are TRBV20-1 and TRBJ2-3, with 13 bases fitting TRBD2. CDR3 length equals 15 residues. The V and J ends lost 5 bases and 7 bases, in that order; junction bases with no gene match: 9. The germline V gene encodes CDR1 DFQATT and CDR2 SNEGSKA (reference sequence).

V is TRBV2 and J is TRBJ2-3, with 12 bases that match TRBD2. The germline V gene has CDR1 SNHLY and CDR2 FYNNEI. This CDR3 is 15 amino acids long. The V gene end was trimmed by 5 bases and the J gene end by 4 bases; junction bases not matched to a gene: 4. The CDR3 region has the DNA TGTGCCAGCAGTCGACTAGCGGGAGCCCCAGATACGCAGTATTTT. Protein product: CASSRLAGAPDTQYF.

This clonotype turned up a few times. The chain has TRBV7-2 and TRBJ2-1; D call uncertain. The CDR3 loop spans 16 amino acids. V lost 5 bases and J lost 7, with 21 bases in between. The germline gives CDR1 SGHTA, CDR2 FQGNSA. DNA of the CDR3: TGTGCCAGCAGCCTCTTCGTCGGGTCTTTTTATAATGAGCAGTTCTTC. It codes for CASSLFVGSFYNEQFF.

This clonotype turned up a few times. The CDR3 nucleotides are TGCAGCGTTGAAGGGACAGCCAGAGGTAGGGAGCAGTTCTTC. It specifies CSVEGTARGREQFF. This chain uses TRBV29-1 with TRBJ2-1; a weak D match, TRBD1 (6 bases). The CDR3 sequence is 14 residues long. Germline assignment: CDR1 SQVTM and CDR2 ANQGSEA. Trimming left V 1 base short and J 10 bases short, with 17 bases between.

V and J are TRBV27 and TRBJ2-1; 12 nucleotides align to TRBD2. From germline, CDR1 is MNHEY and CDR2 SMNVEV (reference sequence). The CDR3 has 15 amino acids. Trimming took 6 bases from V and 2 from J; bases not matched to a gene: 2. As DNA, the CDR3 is TGTGCCAGCAGACTAGCGGGAGGTACCTACAATGAGCAGTTCTTC. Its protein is CASRLAGGTYNEQFF.

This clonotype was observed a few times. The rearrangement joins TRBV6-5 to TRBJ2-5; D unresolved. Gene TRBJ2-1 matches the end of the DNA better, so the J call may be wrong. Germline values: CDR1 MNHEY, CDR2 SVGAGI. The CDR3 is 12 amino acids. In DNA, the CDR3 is TGTGCCAGCAGTTACTCGGACGATGAGCAGTTCTTC. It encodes CASSYSDDEQFF.

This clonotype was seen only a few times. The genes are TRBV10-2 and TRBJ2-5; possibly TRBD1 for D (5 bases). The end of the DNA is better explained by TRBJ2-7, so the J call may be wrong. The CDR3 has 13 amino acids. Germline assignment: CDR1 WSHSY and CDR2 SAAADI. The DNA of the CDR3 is TGCGCCAGCAGTGCGACAGAATCGGGCGAGCAGTACTTC. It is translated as CASSATESGEQYF.

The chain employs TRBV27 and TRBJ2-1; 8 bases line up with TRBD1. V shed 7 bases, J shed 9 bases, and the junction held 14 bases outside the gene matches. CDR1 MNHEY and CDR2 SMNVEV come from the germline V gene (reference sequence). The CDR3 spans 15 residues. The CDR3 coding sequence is TGTGCCAGCAAAGTCGGGACAGGCGTTCTGTCTGAGCAGTTCTTC. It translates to CASKVGTGVLSEQFF.

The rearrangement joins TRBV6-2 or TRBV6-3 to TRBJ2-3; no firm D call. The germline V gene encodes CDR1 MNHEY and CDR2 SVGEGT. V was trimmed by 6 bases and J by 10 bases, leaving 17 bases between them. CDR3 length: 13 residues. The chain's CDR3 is CASRSIPGSPQYF. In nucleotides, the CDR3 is TGTGCCAGCAGAAGCATCCCAGGATCTCCGCAGTATTTT.